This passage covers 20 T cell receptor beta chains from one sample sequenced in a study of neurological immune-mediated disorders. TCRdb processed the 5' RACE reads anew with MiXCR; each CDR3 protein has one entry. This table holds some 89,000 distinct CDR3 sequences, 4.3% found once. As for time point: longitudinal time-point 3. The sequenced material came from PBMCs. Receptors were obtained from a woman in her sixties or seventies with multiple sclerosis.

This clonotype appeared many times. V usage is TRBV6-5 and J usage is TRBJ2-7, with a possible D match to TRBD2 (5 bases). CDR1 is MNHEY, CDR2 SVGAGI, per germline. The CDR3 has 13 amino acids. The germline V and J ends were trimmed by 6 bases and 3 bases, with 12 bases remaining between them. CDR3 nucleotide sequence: TGTGCCAGCAGGAGGGTGGACGGCTACGAGCAGTACTTC. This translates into CASRRVDGYEQYF.

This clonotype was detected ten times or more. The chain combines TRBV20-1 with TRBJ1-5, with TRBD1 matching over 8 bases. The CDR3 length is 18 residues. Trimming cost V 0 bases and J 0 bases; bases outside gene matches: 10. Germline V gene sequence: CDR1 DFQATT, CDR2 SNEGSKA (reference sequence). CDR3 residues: CSARDRSQGAPSNQPQHF. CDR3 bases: TGCAGTGCTAGAGACCGCTCGCAGGGGGCGCCTAGCAATCAGCCCCAGCATTTT.

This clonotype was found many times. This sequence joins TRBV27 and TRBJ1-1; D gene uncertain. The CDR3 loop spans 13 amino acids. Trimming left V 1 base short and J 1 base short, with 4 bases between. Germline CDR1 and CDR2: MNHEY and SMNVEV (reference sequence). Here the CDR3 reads CASSLFQNTEAFF. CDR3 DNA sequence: TGTGCCAGCAGTTTATTTCAGAACACTGAAGCTTTCTTT.

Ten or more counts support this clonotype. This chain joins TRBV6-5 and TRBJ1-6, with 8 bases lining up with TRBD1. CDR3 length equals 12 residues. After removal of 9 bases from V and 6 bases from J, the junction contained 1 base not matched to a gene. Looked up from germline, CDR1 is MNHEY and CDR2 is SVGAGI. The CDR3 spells CASGQGNSPLHF. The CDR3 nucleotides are TGTGCCAGTGGACAGGGTAATTCACCCCTCCACTTT.

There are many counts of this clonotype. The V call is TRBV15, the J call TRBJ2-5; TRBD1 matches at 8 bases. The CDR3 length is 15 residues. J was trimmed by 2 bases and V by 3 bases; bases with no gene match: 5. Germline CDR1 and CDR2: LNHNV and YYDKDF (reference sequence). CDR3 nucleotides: TGTGCCACCAGCAGGAGCTGGACAGGGCAAGAGACCCAGTACTTC. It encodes CATSRSWTGQETQYF.

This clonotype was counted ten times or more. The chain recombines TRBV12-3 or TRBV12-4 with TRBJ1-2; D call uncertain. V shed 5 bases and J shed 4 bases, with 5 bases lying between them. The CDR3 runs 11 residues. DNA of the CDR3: TGTGCCAGCAGTCAGGCCTATGGCTACACCTTC. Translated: CASSQAYGYTF.

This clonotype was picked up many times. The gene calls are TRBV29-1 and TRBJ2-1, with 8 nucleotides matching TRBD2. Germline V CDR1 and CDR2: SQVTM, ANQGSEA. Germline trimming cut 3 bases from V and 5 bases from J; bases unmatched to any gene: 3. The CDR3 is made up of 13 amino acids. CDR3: CSVDTSGNNEQFF. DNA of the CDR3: TGCAGCGTTGATACTAGCGGAAACAATGAGCAGTTCTTC.

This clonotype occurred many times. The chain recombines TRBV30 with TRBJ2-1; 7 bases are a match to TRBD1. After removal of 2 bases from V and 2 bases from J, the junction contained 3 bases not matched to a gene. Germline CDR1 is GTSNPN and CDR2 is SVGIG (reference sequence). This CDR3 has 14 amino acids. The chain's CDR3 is CAWSRGTAYNEQFF. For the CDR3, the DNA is TGTGCCTGGAGTAGGGGGACAGCCTACAATGAGCAGTTCTTC.

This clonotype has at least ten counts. CDR3 in amino acids: CASSSGSGANVLTF. CDR3 nucleotide sequence: TGCGCCAGCAGCTCAGGCTCTGGGGCCAACGTCCTGACTTTC. The genes are TRBV5-1 and TRBJ2-6; D not resolved. V was pared by 3 bases and J by 0 bases, with 4 bases between. CDR3 length: 14 residues. The germline gives CDR1 SGHRS, CDR2 YFSETQ. Variable domain in full (rest from reference TRBV5-1 and TRBJ2-6): KAGVTQTPRYLIKTRGQQVTLSCSPISGHRSVSWYQQTPGQGLQFLFEYFSETQRNKGNFPGRFSGRQFSNSRSEMNVSTLELGDSALYLCASSSGSGANVLTFGAGSRLTVL.

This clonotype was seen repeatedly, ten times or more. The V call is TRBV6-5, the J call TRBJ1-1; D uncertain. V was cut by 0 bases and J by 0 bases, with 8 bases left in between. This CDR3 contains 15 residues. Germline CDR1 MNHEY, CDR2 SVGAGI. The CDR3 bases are TGTGCCAGCAGTTACTCGAGGACTATGAACACTGAAGCTTTCTTT. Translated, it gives CASSYSRTMNTEAFF.

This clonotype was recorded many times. CDR3 in amino acids: CASSTGTAQETQYF. CDR3 DNA: TGCGCCAGCAGCACGGGGACAGCCCAAGAGACCCAGTACTTC. The chain employs TRBV5-1 and TRBJ2-5; 7 bases line up with TRBD1. Germline CDR1 SGHRS, CDR2 YFSETQ. V dropped 4 bases and J dropped 1; count of bases not matched to a gene: 4. The CDR3 contains 14 residues.

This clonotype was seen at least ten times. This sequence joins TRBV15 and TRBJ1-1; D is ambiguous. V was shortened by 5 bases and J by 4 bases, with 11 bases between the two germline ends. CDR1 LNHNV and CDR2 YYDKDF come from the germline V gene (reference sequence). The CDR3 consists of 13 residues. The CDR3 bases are TGTGCCACCAGCTTCGGGTTAGGCACTGAAGCTTTCTTT. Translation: CATSFGLGTEAFF. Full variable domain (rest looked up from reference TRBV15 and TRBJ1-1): DAMVIQNPRYQVTQFGKPVTLSCSQTLNHNVMYWYQQKSSQAPKLLFHYYDKDFNNEADTPDNFQSRRPNTSFCFLDIRSPGLGDTAMYLCATSFGLGTEAFFGQGTRLTVV.

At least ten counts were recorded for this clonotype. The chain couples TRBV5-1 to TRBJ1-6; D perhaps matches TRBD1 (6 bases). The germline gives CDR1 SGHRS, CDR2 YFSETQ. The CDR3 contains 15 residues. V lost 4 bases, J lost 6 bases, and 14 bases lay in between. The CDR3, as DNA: TGCGCCAGCAGCGACCACAGGGCTGGTAATTCACCCCTCCACTTT. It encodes CASSDHRAGNSPLHF.

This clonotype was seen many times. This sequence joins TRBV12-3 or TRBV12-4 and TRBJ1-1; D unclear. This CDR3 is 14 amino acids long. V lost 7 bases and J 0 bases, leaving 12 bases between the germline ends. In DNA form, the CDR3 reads TGTGCCAGCACCCAAACGGGAGTGAACACTGAAGCTTTCTTT. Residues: CASTQTGVNTEAFF.

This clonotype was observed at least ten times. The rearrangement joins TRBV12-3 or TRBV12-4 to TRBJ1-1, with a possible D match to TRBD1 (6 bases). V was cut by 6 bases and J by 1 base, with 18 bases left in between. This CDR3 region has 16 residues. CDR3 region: CASSFLRGGGNTEAFF. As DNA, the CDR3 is TGTGCCAGCAGCTTCTTAAGGGGAGGGGGGAACACTGAAGCTTTCTTT.

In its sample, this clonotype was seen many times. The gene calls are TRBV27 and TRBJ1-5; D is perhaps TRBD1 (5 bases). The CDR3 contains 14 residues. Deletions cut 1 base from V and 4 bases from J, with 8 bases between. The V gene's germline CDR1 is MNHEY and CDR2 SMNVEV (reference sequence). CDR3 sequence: CASSLYGANQPQHF. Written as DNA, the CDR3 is TGTGCCAGCAGTTTATATGGGGCTAATCAGCCCCAGCATTTT.

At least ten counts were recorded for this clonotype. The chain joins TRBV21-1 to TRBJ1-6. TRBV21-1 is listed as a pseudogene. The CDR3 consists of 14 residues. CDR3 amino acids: CASSENNNGSPLHF. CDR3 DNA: TGTGCCAGCAGCGAGAATAACAATGGTTCACCCCTCCACTTT.

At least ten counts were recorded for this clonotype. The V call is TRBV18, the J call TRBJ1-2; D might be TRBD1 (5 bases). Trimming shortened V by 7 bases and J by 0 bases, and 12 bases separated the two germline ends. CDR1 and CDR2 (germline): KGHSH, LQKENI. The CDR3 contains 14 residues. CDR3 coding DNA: TGTGCCAGCTTACCGGGACGCACTAACTATGGCTACACCTTC. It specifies CASLPGRTNYGYTF.

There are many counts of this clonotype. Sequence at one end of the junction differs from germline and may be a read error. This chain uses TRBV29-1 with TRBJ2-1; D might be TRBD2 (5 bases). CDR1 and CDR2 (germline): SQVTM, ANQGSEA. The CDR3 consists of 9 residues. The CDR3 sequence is CSVEDSLVF. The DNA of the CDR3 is TGCAGCGTTGAGGACTCCTTGGTCTTC.

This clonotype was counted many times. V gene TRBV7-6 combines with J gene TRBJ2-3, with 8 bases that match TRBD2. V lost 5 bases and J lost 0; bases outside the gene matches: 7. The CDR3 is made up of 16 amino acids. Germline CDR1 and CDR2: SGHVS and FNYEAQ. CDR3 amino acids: CASSPISGASTDTQYF. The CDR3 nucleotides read TGTGCCAGCAGCCCTATTAGCGGGGCCAGCACAGATACGCAGTATTTT.